These 4 T cell receptor beta chains share one sample of origin, sequenced in a study of untreated major depressive disorder (dated by TCRdb to 2017 to 2018). Libraries were built with the immunoSEQ multiplex PCR assay. TCRdb's version of the immuneACCESS table is confined to in-frame rearrangements and falls short of the full clone set. An unresolved V gene accounts for under half of the shortfall where checked; the remainder is of unknown origin. The table for this sample lists about 25,000 clones; approximately 90% of them were counted only once. Of the sample, roughly 0.7% is held by the ten largest clones. What the authors observed across the whole study: Higher TRBV05-01 (Vbeta 5.1) usage among CD4+ T cells of depressed patients compared with controls was confirmed by sequencing, with p = 0.040 in a one-tailed test.

Antigens for these TCRs are unknown. The sample comprised CD4+ T cells from PBMCs. The receptors shown here come from a woman in her 30s with major depressive disorder.

This chain links TRBV9 with TRBJ2-1; TRBD1 is a possible D gene (6 bases). The V gene lost 0 bases and the J gene lost 1 base, with 17 bases spanning the gap. The CDR3 consists of 18 residues. Germline CDR1 and CDR2: SGDLS and YYNGEE. CDR3 residues: CASSVDLGASPSYNEQFF. CDR3 bases: TGTGCCAGCAGCGTAGACCTGGGGGCCTCTCCATCCTACAATGAGCAGTTCTTC.

The chain joins TRBV7-9 to TRBJ1-1; possible D gene TRBD1, 5 bases. Trimming pared 5 bases from V and 3 bases from J, leaving 25 bases between. Germline CDR1 reads SEHNR; CDR2 reads FQNEAQ (reference sequence). The CDR3 is 18 amino acids. As DNA, the CDR3 is TGTGCCAGCAGCCCCAAGCTCGGACATCTCGCATATTACACTGAAGCTTTCTTT. Protein sequence: CASSPKLGHLAYYTEAFF. The full variable domain, its missing parts supplied by reference TRBV7-9 and TRBJ1-1, is DTGVSQNPRHKITKRGQNVTFRCDPISEHNRLYWYRQTLGQGPEFLTYFQNEAQLEKSRLLSDRFSAERPKGSFSTLEIQRTEQGDSAMYLCASSPKLGHLAYYTEAFFGQGTRLTVV.

J is TRBJ2-2 and V is TRBV4-3; D call uncertain. The germline V gene has CDR1 LGHNA and CDR2 YSLEER. This CDR3 has 14 residues. With 0 bases removed from V and 2 bases from J, the gap between germline ends came to 4 bases. The DNA of the CDR3 is TGCGCCAGCAGCCAAGACTATAACACCGGGGAGCTGTTTTTT. It specifies CASSQDYNTGELFF.

This chain uses TRBV20-1 with TRBJ2-3; D remains ambiguous. This CDR3 has 11 residues. CDR1 is DFQATT, CDR2 SNEGSKA, per germline (reference sequence). Trimming removed 6 bases from V and 0 bases from J, with 4 bases in between. CDR3 nucleotide sequence: TGCAGTGCAACCAGCACAGATACGCAGTATTTT. This gives the protein CSATSTDTQYF.